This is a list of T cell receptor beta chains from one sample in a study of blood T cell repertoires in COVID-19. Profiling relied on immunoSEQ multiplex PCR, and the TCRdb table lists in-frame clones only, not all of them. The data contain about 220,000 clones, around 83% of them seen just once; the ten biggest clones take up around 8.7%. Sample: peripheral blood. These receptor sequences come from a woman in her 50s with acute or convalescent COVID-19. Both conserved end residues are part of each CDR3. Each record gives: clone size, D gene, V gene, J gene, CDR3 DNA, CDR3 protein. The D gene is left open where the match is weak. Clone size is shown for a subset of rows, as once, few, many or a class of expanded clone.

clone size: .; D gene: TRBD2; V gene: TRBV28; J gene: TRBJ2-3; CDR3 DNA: TGTGCCAGCAGAACTCCCCAGCGGGAGAGCACAGATACGCAGTATTTT; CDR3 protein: CASRTPQRESTDTQYF
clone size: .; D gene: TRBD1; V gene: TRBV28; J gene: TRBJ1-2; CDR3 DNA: TGTGCCAGCAGACAACAGGGGGCTAGCCTGGATGGCTACACCTTC; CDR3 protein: CASRQQGASLDGYTF
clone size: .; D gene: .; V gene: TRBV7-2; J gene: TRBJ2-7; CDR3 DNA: TGTGCCAGCAGCTCCCAAGGGGGTTACGAGCAGTACTTC; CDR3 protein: CASSSQGGYEQYF
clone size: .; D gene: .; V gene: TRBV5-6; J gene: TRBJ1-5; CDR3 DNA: TGTGCCAGCAGCGACGGACAGAATCAGCCCCAGCATTTT; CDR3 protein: CASSDGQNQPQHF
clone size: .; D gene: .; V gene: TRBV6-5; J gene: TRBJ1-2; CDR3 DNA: TGTGCCAGCAGTACCGACGGCCGGACAGTCGGCTACACCTTC; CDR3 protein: CASSTDGRTVGYTF
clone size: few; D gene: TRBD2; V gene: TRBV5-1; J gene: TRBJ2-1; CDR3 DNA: TGCGCCAGCCAGCTAGGGCTAGCGGGAGGGGGCTACAATGAGCAGTTCTTC; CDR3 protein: CASQLGLAGGGYNEQFF
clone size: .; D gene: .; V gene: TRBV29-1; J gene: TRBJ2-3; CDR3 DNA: TGCAGCGTTCTCCCCGGGGTAGGGGGAGATACGCAGTATTTT; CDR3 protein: CSVLPGVGGDTQYF
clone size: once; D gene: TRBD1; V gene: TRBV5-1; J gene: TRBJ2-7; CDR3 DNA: TGCGCCAGCAGCTCTGACAGGGGCTACGAGCAGTACTTC; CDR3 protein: CASSSDRGYEQYF
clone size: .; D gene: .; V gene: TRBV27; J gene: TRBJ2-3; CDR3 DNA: TGTGCCAGCAGTCCTAGGACTGGCACAGATACGCAGTATTTT; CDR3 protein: CASSPRTGTDTQYF
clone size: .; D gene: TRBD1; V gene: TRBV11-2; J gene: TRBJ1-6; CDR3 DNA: TGTGCCAGCAGCTGGACAGGGGGGACCAATTCACCCCTCCACTTT; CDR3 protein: CASSWTGGTNSPLHF
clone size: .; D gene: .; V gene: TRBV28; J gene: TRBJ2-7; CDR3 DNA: TGTGCCAGCAGTTGGGCCCTGAGAAACGAGCAGTACTTC; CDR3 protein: CASSWALRNEQYF
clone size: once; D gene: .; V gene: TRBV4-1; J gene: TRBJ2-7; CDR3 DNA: TGCGCCAGCAGCCAAGAGAGCCCAGGGGCCTACGAGCAGTACTTC; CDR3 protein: CASSQESPGAYEQYF
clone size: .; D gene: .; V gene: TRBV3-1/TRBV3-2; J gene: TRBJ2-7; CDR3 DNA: TGTGCCAGCAGCCAATCCGACACCTACGAGCAGTACTTC; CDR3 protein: CASSQSDTYEQYF
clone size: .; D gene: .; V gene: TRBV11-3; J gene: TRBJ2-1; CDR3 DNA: TGTGCCAGCAGCTTAGGGCCGCGGCATGAGCAGTTCTTC; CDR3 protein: CASSLGPRHEQFF
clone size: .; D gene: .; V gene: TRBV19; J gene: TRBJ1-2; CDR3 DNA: TGTGCCAGTAAGGGGGGGAACACTAACTATGGCTACACCTTC; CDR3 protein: CASKGGNTNYGYTF
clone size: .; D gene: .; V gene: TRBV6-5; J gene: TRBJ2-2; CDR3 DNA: TGTGCCAGCAGCGGTCTTTGGGAGGACACCGGGGAGCTGTTTTTT; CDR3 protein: CASSGLWEDTGELFF
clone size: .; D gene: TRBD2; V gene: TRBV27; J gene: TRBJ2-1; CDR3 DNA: TGTGCCAGCAGTCCCGGCGGGAGACTCCATGAGCAGTTCTTC; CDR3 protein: CASSPGGRLHEQFF
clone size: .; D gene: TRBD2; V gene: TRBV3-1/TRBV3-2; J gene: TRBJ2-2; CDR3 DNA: TGTGCCAGCAGCCACCCGGGACTAGCGGGAGGACCCACCGGGGAGCTGTTTTTT; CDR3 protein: CASSHPGLAGGPTGELFF